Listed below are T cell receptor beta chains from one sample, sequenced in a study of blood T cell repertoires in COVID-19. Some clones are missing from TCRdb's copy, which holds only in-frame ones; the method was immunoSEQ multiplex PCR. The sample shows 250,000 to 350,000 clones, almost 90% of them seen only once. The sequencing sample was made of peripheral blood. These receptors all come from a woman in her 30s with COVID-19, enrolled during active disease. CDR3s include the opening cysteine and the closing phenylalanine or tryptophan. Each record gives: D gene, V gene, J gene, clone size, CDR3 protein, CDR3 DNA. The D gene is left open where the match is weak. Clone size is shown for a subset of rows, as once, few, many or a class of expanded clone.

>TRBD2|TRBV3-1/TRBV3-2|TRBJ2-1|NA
CASSRGTSGRINEQFF
TGTGCCAGCAGCAGAGGGACTAGCGGGAGGATCAATGAGCAGTTCTTC
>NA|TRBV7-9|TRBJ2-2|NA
CASSLTAGNTGELFF
TGTGCCAGCAGTCTGACGGCAGGGAACACCGGGGAGCTGTTTTTT
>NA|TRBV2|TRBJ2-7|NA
CASTQGGGSYEQYF
TGTGCCAGCACCCAGGGAGGGGGAAGCTACGAGCAGTACTTC
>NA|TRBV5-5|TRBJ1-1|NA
CASSLGRNTEAFF
TGTGCCAGCAGCTTGGGGAGGAACACTGAAGCTTTCTTT
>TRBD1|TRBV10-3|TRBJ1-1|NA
CAISGRGPNTEAFF
TGTGCCATCAGTGGGAGGGGGCCGAACACTGAAGCTTTCTTT
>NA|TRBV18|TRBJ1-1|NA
CASSLRGDNTEAFF
TGTGCCAGCTCACTCCGGGGGGATAACACTGAAGCTTTCTTT
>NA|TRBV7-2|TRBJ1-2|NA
CASSFGGESGYTF
TGTGCCAGCAGCTTCGGGGGGGAGAGTGGCTACACCTTC
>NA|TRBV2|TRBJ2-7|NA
CASSEFRPPYEQYF
TGTGCCAGCAGTGAATTCAGGCCCCCCTACGAGCAGTACTTC
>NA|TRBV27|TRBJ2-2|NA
CASTLGGLGGELFF
TGTGCCAGCACACTCGGGGGATTGGGCGGGGAGCTGTTTTTT
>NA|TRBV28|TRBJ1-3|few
CASSLGQAGNTIYF
TGTGCCAGCAGTTTAGGGCAGGCTGGAAACACCATATATTTT
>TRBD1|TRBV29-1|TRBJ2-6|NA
CSVETGFSGANVLTF
TGCAGCGTTGAGACAGGGTTCTCTGGGGCCAACGTCCTGACTTTC
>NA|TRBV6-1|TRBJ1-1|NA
CASRIVAEAFF
TGTGCCAGCAGAATAGTCGCTGAAGCTTTCTTT
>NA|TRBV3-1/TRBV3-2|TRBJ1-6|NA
CASSQGRGNSPLHF
TGTGCCAGCAGCCAAGGCAGGGGTAATTCACCCCTCCACTTT
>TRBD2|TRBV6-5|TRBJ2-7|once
CASSFLLSGTPYEQYF
TGTGCCAGCAGTTTCCTACTTAGCGGGACGCCCTACGAGCAGTACTTC
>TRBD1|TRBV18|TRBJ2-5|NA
CASSPLPRQGAWDNQETQYF
TGTGCCAGCTCACCCTTGCCTCGACAGGGGGCCTGGGACAATCAAGAGACCCAGTACTTC
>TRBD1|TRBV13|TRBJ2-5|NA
CASSHTGGRETQYF
TGTGCCAGCAGTCACACAGGGGGCCGGGAGACCCAGTACTTC
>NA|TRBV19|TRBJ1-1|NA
CASSSTAGTVGTEAFF
TGTGCCAGTAGTTCTACGGCCGGGACTGTAGGAACTGAAGCTTTCTTT
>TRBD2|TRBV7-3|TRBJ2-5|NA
CASSLGVAGGQETQYF
TGTGCCAGCAGCTTAGGGGTAGCGGGAGGGCAAGAGACCCAGTACTTC
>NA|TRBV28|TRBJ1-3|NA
CASSSPGSGNTIYF
TGTGCCAGCAGTAGTCCGGGCTCTGGAAACACCATATATTTT
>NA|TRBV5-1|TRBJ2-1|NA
CASRDGAARSEDEQFF
TGCGCCAGCAGGGATGGGGCGGCCCGATCCGAGGATGAGCAGTTCTTC
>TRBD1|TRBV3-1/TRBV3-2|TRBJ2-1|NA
CASSQGKGARNEQFF
TGTGCCAGCAGCCAAGGAAAGGGGGCAAGGAATGAGCAGTTCTTC
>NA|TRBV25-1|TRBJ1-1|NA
CASRGYTEAFF
TGTGCCAGCAGGGGCTACACTGAAGCTTTCTTT
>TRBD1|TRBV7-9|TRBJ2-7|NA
CASSSDRDPEHSYEQYF
TGTGCCAGCAGCTCCGACAGGGACCCTGAACATTCCTACGAGCAGTACTTC
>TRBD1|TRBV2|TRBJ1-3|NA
CASSVDRAGNTIYF
TGTGCCAGCAGCGTAGACAGGGCTGGAAACACCATATATTTT
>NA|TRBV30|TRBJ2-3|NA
CAWSATGASTDTQYF
TGTGCCTGGAGTGCGACTGGGGCTAGCACAGATACGCAGTATTTT
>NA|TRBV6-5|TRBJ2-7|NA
CASSYSHKAVHEQYF
TGTGCCAGCAGTTACTCGCACAAAGCGGTCCACGAGCAGTACTTC
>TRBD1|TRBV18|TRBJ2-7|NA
CASSLDRGGSYEQYF
TGTGCCAGCTCCTTGGACAGGGGCGGTAGCTACGAGCAGTACTTC
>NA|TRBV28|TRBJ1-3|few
CASSFLGHFSGNTIYF
TGTGCCAGCAGTTTCCTGGGACATTTCTCTGGAAACACCATATATTTT
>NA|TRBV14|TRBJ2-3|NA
CASSQGGGWSRTDTQYF
TGTGCCAGCAGCCAAGGCGGTGGGTGGAGTCGCACAGATACGCAGTATTTT
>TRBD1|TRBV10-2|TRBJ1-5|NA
CASSDRQGVNQPQHF
TGCGCCAGCAGTGATAGACAGGGAGTGAATCAGCCCCAGCATTTT
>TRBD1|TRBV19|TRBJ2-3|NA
CASSMTGITDTQYF
TGTGCCAGTAGTATGACAGGGATCACAGATACGCAGTATTTT
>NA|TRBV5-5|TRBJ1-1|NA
CASSLRGNTEAFF
TGTGCCAGCAGCTTACGGGGGAACACTGAAGCTTTCTTT
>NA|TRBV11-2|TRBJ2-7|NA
CASSLVTGAASEQYF
TGTGCCAGCAGCTTAGTAACAGGCGCGGCTAGCGAGCAGTACTTC
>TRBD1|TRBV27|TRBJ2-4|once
CASSFHQGAVKNIQYF
TGTGCCAGCAGTTTCCACCAGGGGGCGGTCAAAAACATTCAGTACTTC
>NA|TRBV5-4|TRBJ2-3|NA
CASSLPAGGISTDTQYF
TGTGCCAGCAGCTTGCCGGCCGGCGGGATTAGCACAGATACGCAGTATTTT
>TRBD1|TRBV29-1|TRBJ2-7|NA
CSVVPLQGTYEQYF
TGCAGCGTTGTGCCCTTACAGGGGACCTACGAGCAGTACTTC
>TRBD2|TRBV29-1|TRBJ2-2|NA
CSGGTSGSKGELFF
TGCAGCGGAGGAACTAGCGGGAGTAAGGGGGAGCTGTTTTTT
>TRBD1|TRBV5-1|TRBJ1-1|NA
CASSSLPGQGNTEAFF
TGCGCCAGCAGCTCCCTACCGGGACAGGGCAACACTGAAGCTTTCTTT
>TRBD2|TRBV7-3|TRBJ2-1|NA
CASSMGGSRRNEQFF
TGTGCCAGCAGCATGGGAGGGTCAAGGCGAAATGAGCAGTTCTTC
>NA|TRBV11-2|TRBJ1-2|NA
CASSLDGRGVYGYTF
TGTGCCAGCAGCTTAGATGGGAGGGGAGTCTATGGCTACACCTTC
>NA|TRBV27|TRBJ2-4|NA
CASSSQGQQNIQYF
TGTGCCAGCAGTTCTCAGGGTCAGCAAAACATTCAGTACTTC
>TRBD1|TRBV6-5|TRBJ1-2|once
CASSRTGSYGYTF
TGTGCCAGCAGCAGGACAGGCTCGTATGGCTACACCTTC
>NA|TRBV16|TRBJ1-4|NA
CASSQGWGATNEKLFF
TGTGCCAGCAGCCAAGGCTGGGGGGCAACTAATGAAAAACTGTTTTTT
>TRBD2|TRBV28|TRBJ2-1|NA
CASWRGRSSYNEQFF
TGTGCCAGCTGGCGCGGGAGAAGCTCCTACAATGAGCAGTTCTTC
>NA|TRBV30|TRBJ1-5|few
CAWSVQGNQPQHF
TGTGCCTGGAGTGTACAGGGCAATCAGCCCCAGCATTTT